Here is one T cell receptor beta chain with its context. Its specificity is not known. Amplified regions were TCR beta CDR3 sequences from RNA transcripts. First-round RT-PCR targeting the TCR CDR3 was performed with the HTBI primer set. TCRdb processed the multiplex PCR reads anew with MiXCR; each CDR3 protein has one entry. The table shows some 370,000 distinct CDR3 sequences, with roughly 13% occurring only once. This specimen belongs to a study of T cells in Graves' hyperthyroidism and ophthalmopathy. Findings of the study overall: A model using 13 V-J features told ophthalmopathy apart from stable hyperthyroidism.

This CDR3 has 12 residues. V gave up 9 bases and J gave up 5 bases, with 11 bases separating them. CDR1 is MDHEN, CDR2 SYDVKM, per germline. Sequenced: blood. The rearrangement links TRBV28 to TRBJ2-1; D might be TRBD1 (6 bases). This receptor was taken from a man between 50 and 59 years old with Graves' ophthalmopathy. In DNA form, the CDR3 reads TGTGCCAGTAACCGGGACAACAATGAGCAGTTCTTC. Protein product: CASNRDNNEQFF.